The table lists the clone carrying this TCR beta chain with many counts. Its cognate antigen is unknown. The data are from a study of regulatory T cells in long-lasting Graves disease. Looking at the study overall: For a period under 3 months, newly diagnosed Graves' patients had taken antithyroid drugs. Study-level results: TRBV28 was favored in persistent disease, as were TRBJ1-2 and TRBJ2-5.

Construction of TCR beta libraries relied on iRepertoire HTBI primers and on Arm-PCR targeting CDR3 regions. TCRdb passed the multiplex PCR reads through MiXCR, listing each CDR3 protein once. In the table there are 400,000 to 500,000 distinct CDR3 sequences, about 17% of which are singletons. Germline V gene data show CDR1 as SGDLS and CDR2 as YYNGEE. V trimming: 4 bases; J trimming: 1 base; junction bases outside the gene matches: 6. CDR3 length equals 16 residues. The time point: newly diagnosed GD, antithyroid drugs for less than 3 months. From PBMCs, RNA was extracted and then used to make the TCR library. These data also featured in a second study, about T cells in Graves' hyperthyroidism and ophthalmopathy. That publication notes: The HTBI primer set drove a first-round RT-PCR of the TCR CDR3.

The sequencing used peripheral blood mononuclear cells (PBMCs), collected at new diagnosis, from a patient treated with antithyroid drugs. The chain couples TRBV9 to TRBJ2-3, with 10 bases that match TRBD2. This TCR was sampled from a woman aged 25 to 45 with Graves disease. CDR3 sequence (DNA): TGTGCCAGCAGCAGTTGGACTAGCGGCGGCACAGATACGCAGTATTTT. It encodes CASSSWTSGGTDTQYF. Full variable domain (remainder filled in from reference TRBV9 and TRBJ2-3): DSGVTQTPKHLITATGQRVTLRCSPRSGDLSVYWYQQSLDQGLQFLIQYYNGEERAKGNILERFSAQQFPDLHSELNLSSLELGDSALYFCASSSWTSGGTDTQYFGPGTRLTVL.